The sequence of this T cell receptor beta chain was determined in a study of regulatory T cells in long-lasting Graves disease. Trimming took 7 bases from V and 6 from J, leaving 15 bases between them. The germline V gene has CDR1 SEHNR and CDR2 FQNEAQ (reference sequence). The CDR3 loop spans 13 amino acids. Regarding the study as a whole: Among samples with persistent disease, TRBV28, TRBJ1-2 and TRBJ2-5 were favored. Persistent Graves' patients had lower TCR diversity than newly diagnosed ones.

This clonotype showed up just a few times. Its target is not known. Arm-PCR with iRepertoire HTBI primers amplified the CDR3 regions for these TCR beta libraries. TCRdb used MiXCR to reprocess the multiplex PCR reads, holding one entry per CDR3 protein. The data contain about 540,000 distinct CDR3 sequences, around an eighth of them singletons. The sample's time point: newly diagnosed GD, antithyroid drugs for less than 3 months. PBMCs provided the RNA from which the TCR library was made. Roughly 10-milliliter peripheral blood samples went into EDTA tubes. The sample was also linked to a second study, of T cells in Graves' hyperthyroidism and ophthalmopathy. That source adds: Blood also carried most thyroid clonotypes expanded above 0.001.

Material: peripheral blood mononuclear cells (PBMCs), obtained at new diagnosis, from a patient treated with antithyroid drugs. V and J are TRBV7-9 and TRBJ1-1; D is undetermined. The TCR was taken from a man aged 30 to 39 with Graves disease. CDR3 DNA sequence: TGTGCCAGCAACCCCGGGGTTCGAGCTGAAGCTTTCTTT. Translation: CASNPGVRAEAFF. Full variable domain (missing parts from reference TRBV7-9 and TRBJ1-1): DTGVSQNPRHKITKRGQNVTFRCDPISEHNRLYWYRQTLGQGPEFLTYFQNEAQLEKSRLLSDRFSAERPKGSFSTLEIQRTEQGDSAMYLCASNPGVRAEAFFGQGTRLTVV.